This T cell receptor (beta chain) was retrieved from a study of blood T cell repertoires in COVID-19. About the study: The United States, Italy and Spain provided the acute and convalescent COVID-19 samples.

V was shortened by 5 bases and J by 8 bases, with 18 bases between the two germline ends. CDR1 and CDR2 from the germline V gene are SNHLY and FYNNEI. There are 14 residues in the CDR3. In the study's own analysis: Using reference gene primer amplification, nucleated cell counts were estimated. Repertoires were generated with immunoSEQ multiplex PCR, while TCRdb's copy carries only in-frame clones and drops some. The D gene and trimming were derived from the DNA, and the V and J assignments and clone size from that table. The data contain 200,000 to 300,000 clones, more than 80% of them seen just once; the ten biggest clones take up roughly 3.7%.

This clonotype was obtained from a middle-aged woman with acute or convalescent COVID-19. The rearrangement joins TRBV2 to TRBJ1-2; the D gene is possibly TRBD1 (5 bases). Sample: peripheral blood. The chain's CDR3 is CASSSLSTGHGYTF. The CDR3 coding sequence is TGTGCCAGCAGTTCCCTCTCAACAGGCCACGGCTACACCTTC.